The 29 T cell receptor beta chains below come from one sample, sequenced in a study of regulatory T cells in long-lasting Graves disease. CDR3 regions were amplified by Arm-PCR using iRepertoire HTBI primers to build TCR beta libraries. TCRdb fed the multiplex PCR reads into MiXCR, producing one record per CDR3 protein. The sample shows roughly 500,000 distinct CDR3 sequences, about 13% of them seen only once. The time point here: newly diagnosed GD, antithyroid drugs for less than 3 months. PBMC-extracted RNA yielded the TCR library. This same sample was also part of a study on T cells in Graves' hyperthyroidism and ophthalmopathy.

Sequenced material: peripheral blood mononuclear cells (PBMCs), taken at new diagnosis, from a patient treated with antithyroid drugs. The source of these receptors is a man aged 30-40 years with Graves disease.

There are many counts of this clonotype. CDR3 DNA sequence: TGCAGTGCAGAATCTCCAGGGGGACGGCTCTTAGGTGAAGCTTTCTTT. As protein: CSAESPGGRLLGEAFF. The chain recombines TRBV20-1 with TRBJ1-1, with 7 bases identical to TRBD1. The V gene end was trimmed by 6 bases and the J gene end by 7 bases; junction bases not matched to a gene: 20. Germline CDR1 reads DFQATT; CDR2 reads SNEGSKA (reference sequence). This CDR3 has 16 amino acids.

This clonotype was counted many times. V usage is TRBV5-1 and J usage is TRBJ2-3; 8 bases fit TRBD2. Per the germline V gene, CDR1 is SGHRS and CDR2 is YFSETQ. V lost 6 bases, J lost 1 base, and 10 bases stayed unmatched. This CDR3 contains 16 residues. The CDR3 sequence: CASKRIREGRTDTQYF. The CDR3 nucleotides are TGCGCCAGCAAGAGGATTCGGGAGGGTCGCACAGATACGCAGTATTTT.

The rearrangement joins TRBV20-1 to TRBJ2-7, with D possibly TRBD1 on 6 matching bases. V lost 5 bases and J lost 3, with 20 bases in between. CDR3 size: 15 residues. Germline CDR1 is DFQATT and CDR2 is SNEGSKA (reference sequence). The CDR3 region has the DNA TGCAGTGCTGGAAACATCGACAGGCTATTCTACGAGCAGTACTTC. Its protein product is CSAGNIDRLFYEQYF.

This chain joins TRBV27 and TRBJ2-1; 9 bases are a match to TRBD2. J lost 4 bases, V lost 5 bases, and 3 bases had no gene match. The CDR3 contains 14 residues. Germline V CDR1 and CDR2: MNHEY, SMNVEV (reference sequence). The CDR3 DNA sequence: TGTGCCAGCAGTCTAGCGGGATGGTACAATGAGCAGTTCTTC. Its protein is CASSLAGWYNEQFF.

This clonotype appeared many times. The chain has TRBV2 and TRBJ2-3; TRBD2 is a possible D gene (6 bases). This CDR3 has 14 residues. V lost 11 bases and J lost 8, with 23 bases in between. The germline gives CDR1 SNHLY, CDR2 FYNNEI. The CDR3 DNA sequence: TGTGCCGGACTAACAGGAGGGCGGGCTACTACGCAGTATTTT. Protein product: CAGLTGGRATTQYF.

This clonotype was detected ten times or more. V usage is TRBV29-1 and J usage is TRBJ2-5; D is unclear. The germline V gene encodes CDR1 SQVTM and CDR2 ANQGSEA. This CDR3 contains 12 residues. V lost 7 bases, J lost 2 bases, and 11 bases lay in between. In DNA form, the CDR3 reads TGCAGCGGCCTTAGAAATCAAGAGACCCAGTACTTC. This sequence encodes CSGLRNQETQYF.

Ten or more counts support this clonotype. The chain joins TRBV7-3 to TRBJ2-5; TRBD1 matches 9 bases. The ends lost 3 bases at V and 3 bases at J; junction bases unmatched: 17. The germline V gene encodes CDR1 SGHTA and CDR2 FQGTGA. CDR3 length: 19 residues. The CDR3 DNA follows: TGTGCCAGCAGCTTCCGTGGGACAGGGCTTTCGGCTAAGGAAGAGACCCAGTACTTC. Its protein is CASSFRGTGLSAKEETQYF.

Ten or more counts support this clonotype. This sequence joins TRBV29-1 and TRBJ2-1, with 14 bases identical to TRBD2. Germline V gene lookup returns CDR1 SQVTM and CDR2 ANQGSEA. This CDR3 region has 17 residues. V shed 1 base and J 6 bases; nucleotides not matched to a gene: 8. CDR3 amino acids: CSVEGGLAGVFSNEQFF. The CDR3 DNA sequence: TGCAGCGTTGAAGGGGGACTAGCGGGAGTTTTTTCCAATGAGCAGTTCTTC.

There are many counts of this clonotype. This rearrangement joins TRBV13 to TRBJ2-7, with D unresolved. The CDR3 loop spans 11 amino acids. V lost 8 bases and J 4 bases, leaving 9 bases between the germline ends. Germline CDR1 PRHDT, CDR2 FYEKMQ (reference sequence). The CDR3 spells CASSAGYEQYF. The DNA for the CDR3 is TGTGCCAGCTCCGCAGGTTACGAGCAGTACTTC.

Comments on this clonotype: This may be a read error: a much more frequent sequence differs by one nucleotide. The V call is TRBV2, the J call TRBJ2-7, with D unresolved. The CDR3 spans 12 residues. Germline V gene lookup returns CDR1 SNHLY and CDR2 FYNNEI. In nucleotides, the CDR3 is TGTGCCAGCGTTTGGTCCTCCTACGAGCGGTACTTC. This translates into CASVWSSYERYF.

This clonotype was recorded at least ten times. The chain uses TRBV28 and TRBJ2-1, with 12 positions matching TRBD1. Germline V gene sequence: CDR1 MDHEN, CDR2 SYDVKM. V dropped 8 bases and J dropped 8; count of bases not matched to a gene: 13. The CDR3 has 16 amino acids. The DNA for the CDR3 is TGTGCCAGCCTAGGCGGGGGGACAGGGGGCTTGGATGAGCAGTTCTTC. This gives the protein CASLGGGTGGLDEQFF.

In this sample, this clonotype turned up a few times. The V call is TRBV20-1, the J call TRBJ2-2, with TRBD2 matching over 9 bases. The ends lost 6 bases at V and 6 bases at J; junction bases unmatched: 11. Germline V gene sequence: CDR1 DFQATT, CDR2 SNEGSKA (reference sequence). The CDR3 has 15 residues. The CDR3 DNA is TGCAGTGCCCGCCCCGGGGCGGGAGGGCCCGGGGAGCTGTTTTTT. Protein sequence: CSARPGAGGPGELFF.

The table lists this clonotype with many counts. The V call is TRBV20-1, the J call TRBJ2-7, with 9 positions matching TRBD1. The CDR3 has 16 residues. The ends lost 1 base at V and 5 bases at J; junction bases unmatched: 12. Per the germline V gene, CDR1 is DFQATT and CDR2 is SNEGSKA (reference sequence). The CDR3 region is CSARAPGTGYSNEQYF. CDR3 DNA: TGCAGTGCTAGAGCTCCCGGGACAGGGTATTCCAACGAGCAGTACTTC.

This clonotype has a count of ten or more. The chain carries TRBV27 and TRBJ2-7, with a tentative D call TRBD1 (6 bases). Germline CDR1 is MNHEY and CDR2 is SMNVEV (reference sequence). CDR3 length equals 12 residues. Trimming removed 7 bases at V and 4 bases at J, with 11 bases between. CDR3 in amino acids: CASKTGHYEQYF. As DNA, the CDR3 is TGTGCCAGCAAGACAGGTCATTACGAGCAGTACTTC.

This clonotype has more than one count but fewer than ten. With a much larger clone just one base away, this may be a read error. The chain employs TRBV6-2 or TRBV6-3 and TRBJ1-2; 10 bases align to TRBD1. Unmatched junction bases numbered 11, after V lost 0 bases and J lost 7 bases. The CDR3 is 17 residues long. CDR1 is MNHEY and CDR2 is SVGEGT in the germline V gene. The CDR3 DNA sequence: TGTGCCAGCAGTTACTCGATGAGGGGACAGGGGATTGGTGGCTACACCTTC. The encoded protein is CASSYSMRGQGIGGYTF.

This clonotype was seen more than once but under ten times. This chain links TRBV27 with TRBJ1-1; TRBD1 matches at 7 bases. Trimming at V came to 6 bases and at J to 6 bases, leaving 10 bases not matched to a gene. The V gene's germline CDR1 is MNHEY and CDR2 SMNVEV (reference sequence). This CDR3 is built from 14 residues. The CDR3: CASRKNRGGPEAFF. The CDR3, as DNA: TGTGCCAGCAGAAAAAACAGGGGCGGGCCTGAAGCTTTCTTT.

This clonotype was observed a few times. This chain joins TRBV5-4 and TRBJ2-3; no reliable D call. Trimming took 4 bases from V and 8 from J, leaving 17 bases between them. Germline V gene sequence: CDR1 SGHNT, CDR2 YYREEE (reference sequence). The CDR3 contains 14 residues. The CDR3, as DNA: TGTGCCAGCAGCCACCCCGCGGTAGCTTTTACGCAGTATTTT. Its protein product is CASSHPAVAFTQYF.

This clonotype has ten or more counts. The chain links TRBV24-1 to TRBJ2-5, with TRBD2 matching over 8 bases. Germline V gives CDR1 KGHDR, CDR2 SFDVKD. V was pared by 7 bases and J by 4 bases, with 10 bases of the junction left unmatched. The CDR3 length is 15 residues. DNA for the CDR3: TGTGCCACCAGCAGCAGCGGGAGTAAGGGAGAGACCCAGTACTTC. Residues: CATSSSGSKGETQYF.

This clonotype has at least ten counts. The chain employs TRBV5-1 and TRBJ2-3, with D possibly TRBD1 on 5 matching bases. Per the germline V gene, CDR1 is SGHRS and CDR2 is YFSETQ. There are 16 residues in the CDR3. The V end was cut by 4 bases, the J end by 0 bases, with 15 bases between. As DNA, the CDR3 is TGCGCCAGCAGCCTGGGGCTGGAGTCTAGCACAGATACGCAGTATTTT. It is translated as CASSLGLESSTDTQYF.

The table lists this clonotype with many counts. The CDR3 DNA is TGTGCCAGCAGTTACCAGGGAATCCACGAGCAGTACTTC. Amino acid sequence: CASSYQGIHEQYF. The genes are TRBV27 and TRBJ2-7, with a tentative D call TRBD1 (5 bases). V was trimmed by 4 bases and J by 5 bases, leaving 12 bases between them. CDR1 and CDR2 from the germline V gene are MNHEY and SMNVEV (reference sequence). The CDR3 has 13 residues.

V is TRBV19 and J is TRBJ2-5; weak D call: TRBD1 (8 bases). CDR1 LNHDA and CDR2 SQIVND come from the germline V gene (reference sequence). The V end lost 5 bases, the J end lost 6 bases, and 16 bases lay between the germline ends. The CDR3 runs 14 residues. CDR3 amino acids: CASSPSQGGKTQYF. The DNA for the CDR3 is TGTGCCAGTAGTCCGTCACAGGGGGGGAAGACCCAGTACTTC.

This clonotype occurred many times. The V and J genes are TRBV6-5 and TRBJ1-1, with a possible D match to TRBD1 (6 bases). Germline CDR1 reads MNHEY; CDR2 reads SVGAGI. This CDR3 spans 14 amino acids. Trimming removed 2 bases at V and 4 bases at J, with 11 bases between. Written as DNA, the CDR3 is TGTGCCAGCAGTTACCCTTCGGACAGCACTGAAGCTTTCTTT. This codes for CASSYPSDSTEAFF.

This clonotype came up many times. This chain joins TRBV2 and TRBJ1-2; no reliable D call. The V end was cut by 8 bases, the J end by 3 bases, with 7 bases between. This CDR3 has 11 amino acids. Germline values: CDR1 SNHLY, CDR2 FYNNEI. The CDR3 bases are TGTGCCAGCCAAGCCTACTATGGCTACACCTTC. Translated, it gives CASQAYYGYTF.

In this sample, this clonotype turned up many times. The chain carries TRBV9 and TRBJ2-3, with 7 bases lining up with TRBD2. The CDR3 covers 14 residues. Germline-derived CDR1 and CDR2 are SGDLS and YYNGEE. V shed 3 bases and J 6 bases; nucleotides not matched to a gene: 7. CDR3 sequence (DNA): TGTGCCAGCAGCGCTAGCGGAGTGGGGGATACGCAGTATTTT. This translates into CASSASGVGDTQYF.

This clonotype was counted a few times. The chain has TRBV20-1 and TRBJ2-4; D ambiguous. CDR1 DFQATT and CDR2 SNEGSKA come from the germline V gene (reference sequence). The CDR3 covers 14 residues. V gave up 1 base and J gave up 1 base, with 8 bases separating them. Here the CDR3 DNA reads TGCAGTGCTAGAGTTTTGGGGGCCAAAAACATTCAGTACTTC. It codes for CSARVLGAKNIQYF.

This clonotype appeared many times. The chain combines TRBV11-2 with TRBJ2-2; 11 nucleotides line up with TRBD2. Germline loops: CDR1 SGHAT, CDR2 FQNNGV. Trimming cost V 5 bases and J 5 bases; bases outside gene matches: 7. The CDR3 consists of 16 residues. The CDR3 sequence is CASSQIAGGRTGELFF. The CDR3 nucleotides are TGTGCCAGCAGCCAAATAGCGGGAGGGAGGACCGGGGAGCTGTTTTTT.

This clonotype was counted ten times or more. The rearrangement links TRBV10-1 to TRBJ2-7, with TRBD1 identical over 8 bases. V was clipped by 6 bases and J by 6 bases; unmatched bases: 4. Germline assignment: CDR1 WNHNN and CDR2 SYGVQD (reference sequence). The CDR3 has 12 residues. The CDR3 nucleotides are TGCGCCAGCAGGGGGACAGGCGGCGAGCAGTACTTC. Residues: CASRGTGGEQYF.

J is TRBJ2-7 and V is TRBV2; D is unresolved. Germline CDR1 reads SNHLY; CDR2 reads FYNNEI. Trimming cost V 6 bases and J 2 bases, with 17 bases left between them. This CDR3 is built from 15 residues. CDR3 nucleotides: TGTGCCAGCAGACCTCGAGCGTTCGGAGCCTACGAGCAGTACTTC. Its protein product is CASRPRAFGAYEQYF.

There are many counts of this clonotype. Written as DNA, the CDR3 is TGCGCCAGCAGCATGGACGCTACCAATTCACCCCTCCACTTT. It translates to CASSMDATNSPLHF. The V and J genes are TRBV5-1 and TRBJ1-6; D gene ambiguous. Per the germline V gene, CDR1 is SGHRS and CDR2 is YFSETQ. With 4 bases removed from V and 7 bases from J, the gap between germline ends came to 12 bases. This CDR3 spans 14 amino acids.